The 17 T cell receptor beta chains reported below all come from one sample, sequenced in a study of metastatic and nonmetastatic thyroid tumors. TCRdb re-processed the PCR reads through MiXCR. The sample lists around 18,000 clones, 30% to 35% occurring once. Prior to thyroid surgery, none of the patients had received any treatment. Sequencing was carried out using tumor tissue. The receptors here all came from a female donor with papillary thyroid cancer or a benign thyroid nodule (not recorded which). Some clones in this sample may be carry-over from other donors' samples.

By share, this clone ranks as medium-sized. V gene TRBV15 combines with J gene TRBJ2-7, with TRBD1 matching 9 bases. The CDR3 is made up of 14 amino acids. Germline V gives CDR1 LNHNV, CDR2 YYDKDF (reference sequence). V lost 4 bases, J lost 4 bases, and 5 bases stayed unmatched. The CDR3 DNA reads TGTGCCACCAGCATGGGACAGGGAATATACGAGCAGTACTTC. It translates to CATSMGQGIYEQYF. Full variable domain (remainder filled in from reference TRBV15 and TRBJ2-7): DAMVIQNPRYQVTQFGKPVTLSCSQTLNHNVMYWYQQKSSQAPKLLFHYYDKDFNNEADTPDNFQSRRPNTSFCFLDIRSPGLGDTAMYLCATSMGQGIYEQYFGPGTRLTVT.

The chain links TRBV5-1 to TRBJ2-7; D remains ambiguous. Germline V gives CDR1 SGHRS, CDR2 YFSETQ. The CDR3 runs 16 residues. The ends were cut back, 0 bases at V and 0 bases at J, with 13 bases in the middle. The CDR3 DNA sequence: TGCGCCAGCAGCTTGGATGGGTTTTTGGGCTCCTACGAGCAGTACTTC. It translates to CASSLDGFLGSYEQYF.

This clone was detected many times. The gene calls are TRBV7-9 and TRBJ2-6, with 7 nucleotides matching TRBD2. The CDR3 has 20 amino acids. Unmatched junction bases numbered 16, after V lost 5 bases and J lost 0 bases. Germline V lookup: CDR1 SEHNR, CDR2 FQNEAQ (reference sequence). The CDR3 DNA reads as TGTGCCAGCAGCGCAAAGGGGCTAGCGGAGCTACTCTCTGGGGCCAACGTCCTGACTTTC. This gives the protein CASSAKGLAELLSGANVLTF.

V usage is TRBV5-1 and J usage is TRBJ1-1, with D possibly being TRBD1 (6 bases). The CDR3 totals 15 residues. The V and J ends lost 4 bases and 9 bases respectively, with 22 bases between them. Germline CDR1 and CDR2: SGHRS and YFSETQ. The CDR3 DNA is TGCGCCAGCAGCAACGAGGGGGGCCGCGTGGGGCAAGCTTTCTTT. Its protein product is CASSNEGGRVGQAFF.

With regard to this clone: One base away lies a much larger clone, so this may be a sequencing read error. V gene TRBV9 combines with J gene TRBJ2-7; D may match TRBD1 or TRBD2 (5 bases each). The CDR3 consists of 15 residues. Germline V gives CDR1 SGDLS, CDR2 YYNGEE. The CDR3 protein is CAISPGPGTGYEQYF. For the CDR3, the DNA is TGTGCCATCAGCCCAGGGCCCGGGACGGGTTACGAGCAGTACTTC.

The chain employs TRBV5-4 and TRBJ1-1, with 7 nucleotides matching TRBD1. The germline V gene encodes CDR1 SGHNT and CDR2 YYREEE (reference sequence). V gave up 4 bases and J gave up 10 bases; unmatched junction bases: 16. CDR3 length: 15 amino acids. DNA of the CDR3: TGTGCCAGCAGCACATCCTTGACAGGGAGGAACGGAGCTTTCTTT. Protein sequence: CASSTSLTGRNGAFF.

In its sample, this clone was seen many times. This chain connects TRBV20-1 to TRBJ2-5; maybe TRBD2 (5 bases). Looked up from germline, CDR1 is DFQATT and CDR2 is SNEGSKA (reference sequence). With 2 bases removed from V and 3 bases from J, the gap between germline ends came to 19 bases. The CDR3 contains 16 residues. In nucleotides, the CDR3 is TGCAGTGCTAGACCCCGGGGTCTCACACGGGAAGAGACCCAGTACTTC. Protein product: CSARPRGLTREETQYF.

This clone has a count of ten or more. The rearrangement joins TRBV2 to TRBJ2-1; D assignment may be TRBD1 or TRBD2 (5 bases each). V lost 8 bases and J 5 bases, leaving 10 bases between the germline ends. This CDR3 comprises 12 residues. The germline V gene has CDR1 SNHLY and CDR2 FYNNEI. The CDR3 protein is CASLGDDNEQFF. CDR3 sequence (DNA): TGTGCCAGCCTAGGGGACGACAATGAGCAGTTCTTC.

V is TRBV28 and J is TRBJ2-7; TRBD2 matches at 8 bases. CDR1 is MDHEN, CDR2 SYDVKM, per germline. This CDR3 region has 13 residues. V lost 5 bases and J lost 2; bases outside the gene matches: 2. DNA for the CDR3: TGTGCCAGCAGTGGCGGGGGGACCTACGAGCAGTACTTC. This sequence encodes CASSGGGTYEQYF.

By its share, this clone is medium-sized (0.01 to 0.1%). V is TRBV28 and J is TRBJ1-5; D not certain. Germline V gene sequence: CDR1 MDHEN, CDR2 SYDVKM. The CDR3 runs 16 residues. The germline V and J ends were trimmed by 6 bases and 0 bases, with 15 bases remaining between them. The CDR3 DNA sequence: TGTGCCAGCAGCCAAACCGGAGGGTATAGCAATCAGCCCCAGCATTTT. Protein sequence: CASSQTGGYSNQPQHF. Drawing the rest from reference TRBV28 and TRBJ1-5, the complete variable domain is DVKVTQSSRYLVKRTGEKVFLECVQDMDHENMFWYRQDPGLGLRLIYFSYDVKMKEKGDIPEGYSVSREKKERFSLILESASTNQTSMYLCASSQTGGYSNQPQHFGDGTRLSIL.

CDR3 DNA sequence: TGCAGTTACAGGGGCTACCAAGAGACCCAGTACTTC. This codes for CSYRGYQETQYF. The chain carries TRBV20-1 and TRBJ2-5, with 7 positions matching TRBD1. Germline CDR1 is DFQATT and CDR2 is SNEGSKA (reference sequence). V lost 8 bases, J lost 0 bases, and 3 bases stayed unmatched. The CDR3 extends over 12 amino acids.

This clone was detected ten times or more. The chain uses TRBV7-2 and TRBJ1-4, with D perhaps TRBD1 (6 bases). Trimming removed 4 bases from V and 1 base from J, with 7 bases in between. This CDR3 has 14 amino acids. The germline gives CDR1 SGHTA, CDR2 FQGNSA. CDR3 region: CASSWTETNEKLFF. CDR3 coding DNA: TGTGCCAGCAGCTGGACAGAAACTAATGAAAAACTGTTTTTT. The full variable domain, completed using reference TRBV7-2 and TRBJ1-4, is GAGVSQSPSNKVTEKGKDVELRCDPISGHTALYWYRQSLGQGLEFLIYFQGNSAPDKSGLPSDRFSAERTGGSVSTLTIQRTQQEDSAVYLCASSWTETNEKLFFGSGTQLSVL.

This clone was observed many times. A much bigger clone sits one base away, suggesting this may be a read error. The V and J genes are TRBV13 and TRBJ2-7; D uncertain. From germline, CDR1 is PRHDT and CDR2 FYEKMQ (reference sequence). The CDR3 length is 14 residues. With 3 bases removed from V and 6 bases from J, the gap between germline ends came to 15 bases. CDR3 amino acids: CASSLGLDPGEQYF. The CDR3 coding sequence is TGTGCCAGCAGCTTGGGTCTAGATCCCGGCGAGCAGTACTTC.

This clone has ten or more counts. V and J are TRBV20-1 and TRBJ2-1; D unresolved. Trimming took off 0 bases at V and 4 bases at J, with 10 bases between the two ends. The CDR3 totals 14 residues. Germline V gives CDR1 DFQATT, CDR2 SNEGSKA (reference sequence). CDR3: CSARDLRTYNEQFF. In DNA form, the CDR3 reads TGCAGTGCTAGAGATCTTAGGACGTACAATGAGCAGTTCTTC.

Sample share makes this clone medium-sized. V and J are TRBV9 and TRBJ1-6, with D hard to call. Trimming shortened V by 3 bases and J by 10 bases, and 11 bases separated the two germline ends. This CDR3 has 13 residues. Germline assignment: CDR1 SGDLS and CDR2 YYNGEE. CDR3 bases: TGTGCCAGCAGCGCCACTCTAGAATCACCCCTCCACTTT. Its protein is CASSATLESPLHF.

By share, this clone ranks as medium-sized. The CDR3 region has the DNA TGCAGTGCCTCTCCGGTGGCGGGCTCTGGAAACACCATATATTTT. The encoded protein is CSASPVAGSGNTIYF. This rearrangement joins TRBV20-1 to TRBJ1-3; D remains ambiguous. Between the trimmed V and J ends, which lost 6 bases and 0 bases, there was a span of 15 bases. Germline-derived CDR1 and CDR2 are DFQATT and SNEGSKA (reference sequence). The CDR3 length is 15 residues.

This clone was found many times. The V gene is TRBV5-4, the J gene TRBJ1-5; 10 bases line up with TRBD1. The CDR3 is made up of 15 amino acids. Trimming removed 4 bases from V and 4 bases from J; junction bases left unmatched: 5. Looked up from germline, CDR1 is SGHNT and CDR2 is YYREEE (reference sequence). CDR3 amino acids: CASSPDRGLNQPQHF. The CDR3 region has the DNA TGTGCCAGCAGCCCCGACAGGGGGCTAAATCAGCCCCAGCATTTT.